These 29 T cell receptor beta chains were sequenced from one sample in a study of CD8+ T cells in alopecia areata (dated by TCRdb to the late 2010s). The library was obtained by the immunoSEQ multiplex PCR assay. RNA was extracted from all samples and reverse transcribed into cDNA as template for TCR sequencing. The table was pulled from immuneACCESS by TCRdb, which kept in-frame rearrangements only. Such tables lose some clones; where checked, under half of the loss comes from unresolved V genes, and the rest has no known cause. Within this sample are some 240,000 clones, with under 60% of them counted one time only. The ten biggest clones cover 1.5% to 2% of the sample. According to the study, the label for this sample's time point signals: less than five weeks on oral tofacitinib. This specimen's treatment or condition label, interpreted: oral pan-JAK inhibitor, 5-10 mg twice daily. The sequencing used CD4+ T cells sorted from blood, collected at week 4, from a patient treated with tofacitinib. The receptors were sampled from a human donor with alopecia areata.

In nucleotides, the CDR3 is TGTGCCAGCAGCGACGGACCGCAACCGAACTATGGCTACACCTTC. Translation gives CASSDGPQPNYGYTF. The chain joins TRBV9 to TRBJ1-2; D is uncertain. V dropped 3 bases and J dropped 2 bases, with 14 bases sitting between them. Germline V gene data show CDR1 as SGDLS and CDR2 as YYNGEE. The CDR3 runs to 15 residues.

This clone was seen a handful of times. The J gene is TRBJ2-7, the V gene TRBV30; the D is unclear. Germline V gene lookup returns CDR1 GTSNPN and CDR2 SVGIG (reference sequence). The V end lost 2 bases, the J end lost 2 bases, and 7 bases lay between the germline ends. This CDR3 spans 12 amino acids. The CDR3 is CAWSKTAYEQYF. CDR3 coding DNA: TGTGCCTGGAGTAAAACCGCCTACGAGCAGTACTTC.

The J gene is TRBJ2-5, the V gene TRBV30, with 8 bases aligning to TRBD2. The J segment lost 4 bases and the V segment lost 1 base, leaving 11 bases of the junction unmatched. The germline CDR1 and CDR2 sequences are GTSNPN and SVGIG (reference sequence). There are 16 residues in the CDR3. The CDR3 DNA reads as TGTGCCTGGAGTGGCGGCTTAGCGGGGAGGCTAGAGACCCAGTACTTC. Protein: CAWSGGLAGRLETQYF.

This clone was observed a handful of times. V gene TRBV4-3 combines with J gene TRBJ1-2; D possibly corresponds to TRBD1 (6 bases). Germline values: CDR1 LGHNA, CDR2 YSLEER. CDR3 length equals 14 residues. The V gene lost 2 bases and the J gene lost 4 bases, with 11 bases spanning the gap. CDR3 DNA sequence: TGCGCCAGCAGCCAATCCCGGGACATCTATGGCTACACCTTC. Translation: CASSQSRDIYGYTF.

This clone was found a few times. CDR3: CASSLEAGRPTDTQYF. CDR3 coding DNA: TGTGCCAGCAGCTTAGAGGCGGGGAGGCCCACAGATACGCAGTATTTT. The chain combines TRBV7-8 with TRBJ2-3, with TRBD2 as a possible D gene (6 bases). Germline CDR1 SGHVS, CDR2 FQNEAQ. Trimming shortened V by 1 base and J by 2 bases, and 13 bases separated the two germline ends. The CDR3 has 16 amino acids.

The chain carries TRBV7-2 and TRBJ2-5; D is possibly TRBD1 or TRBD2 (5 bases each). Germline V CDR1 and CDR2: SGHTA, FQGNSA. Trimming removed 8 bases at V and 4 bases at J, with 14 bases between. The length of the CDR3 is 13 residues. CDR3 nucleotide sequence: TGTGCCAGCGGCATGGCTGGGGGAGAGACCCAGTACTTC. Amino acid sequence: CASGMAGGETQYF.

V gene TRBV7-2 combines with J gene TRBJ1-5, with 7 nucleotides matching TRBD1. From germline, CDR1 is SGHTA and CDR2 FQGNSA. The CDR3 contains 14 residues. With 5 bases clipped from V and 6 bases from J, the junction kept 7 bases outside the gene matches. This CDR3 is CASSPRGIGQPQHF. CDR3 bases: TGTGCCAGCAGCCCCAGGGGGATTGGTCAGCCCCAGCATTTT.

This clone was found many times. The sample carries other DNA sequences with the same CDR3. The chain carries TRBV27 and TRBJ1-1, with 8 bases lining up with TRBD1. V was pared by 3 bases and J by 1 base, with 1 base of the junction left unmatched. Germline CDR1 and CDR2: MNHEY and SMNVEV (reference sequence). The CDR3 is 14 amino acids. This chain's CDR3 is CASSLGQANTEAFF. Here the CDR3 DNA reads TGTGCCAGCAGTTTGGGACAGGCGAACACTGAAGCTTTCTTT.

This chain connects TRBV10-3 to TRBJ2-7, with 7 bases fitting TRBD1. V dropped 5 bases and J dropped 5; count of bases not matched to a gene: 6. Germline V gives CDR1 ENHRY, CDR2 SYGVKD. CDR3 size: 13 residues. In nucleotides, the CDR3 is TGTGCCATCAGTCTCGACAGGGACGACGAGCAGTACTTC. This sequence encodes CAISLDRDDEQYF.

The chain joins TRBV7-2 to TRBJ1-3; 8 bases line up with TRBD1. Germline CDR1 and CDR2: SGHTA and FQGNSA. This CDR3 has 16 amino acids. With V trimmed by 4 bases and J by 0 bases, 5 bases remained unmatched. CDR3 coding DNA: TGTGCCAGCAGCTCTGGACAGGGCCTCTCTGGAAACACCATATATTTT. Translation gives CASSSGQGLSGNTIYF. Full variable domain (remainder filled in from reference TRBV7-2 and TRBJ1-3): GAGVSQSPSNKVTEKGKDVELRCDPISGHTALYWYRQSLGQGLEFLIYFQGNSAPDKSGLPSDRFSAERTGGSVSTLTIQRTQQEDSAVYLCASSSGQGLSGNTIYFGEGSWLTVV.

About this clone itself: One base away lies a much larger clone, so this may be a sequencing read error. The rearrangement joins TRBV7-3 to TRBJ2-6; 7 bases are a match to TRBD2. The CDR3 has 15 amino acids. V gave up 2 bases and J gave up 2 bases; unmatched junction bases: 0. CDR1 SGHTA and CDR2 FQGTGA come from the germline V gene. The CDR3 sequence is CASSLAGAGANVLTF. The DNA of the CDR3 is TGTGCCAGCAGCTTAGCGGGGGCTGGGGCCAACGTCCTGACTTTC. Filled out from reference TRBV7-3 and TRBJ2-6, the complete variable domain reads GAGVSQTPSNKVTEKGKYVELRCDPISGHTALYWYRQSLGQGPEFLIYFQGTGAADDSGLPNDRFFAVRPEGSVSTLKIQRTERGDSAVYLCASSLAGAGANVLTFGAGSRLTVL.

This clone was counted a few times. The V and J genes are TRBV7-9 and TRBJ2-1, with 9 bases fitting TRBD2. Germline-derived CDR1 and CDR2 are SEHNR and FQNEAQ (reference sequence). CDR3 length: 14 amino acids. The junction had 7 bases not matched to a gene; V was cut back by 5 bases and J by 8 bases. The CDR3 DNA sequence: TGTGCCAGCAGCCGAGGGACTAGCACCGATGAGCAGTTCTTC. This sequence encodes CASSRGTSTDEQFF.

The chain links TRBV16 to TRBJ1-5; D ambiguous. The CDR3 totals 13 residues. The V end lost 4 bases, the J end lost 5 bases, and 9 bases lay between the germline ends. In germline, CDR1 is KGHSY, CDR2 FQNENV. The CDR3 reads CASSRTRDQPQHF. The CDR3 DNA reads as TGTGCCAGCAGCCGGACGAGGGATCAGCCCCAGCATTTT. Based on the CDR3 plus reference TRBV16 and TRBJ1-5, the full variable domain is GEEVAQTPKHLVRGEGQKAKLYCAPIKGHSYVFWYQQVLKNEFKFLISFQNENVFDETGMPKERFSAKCLPNSPCSLEIQATKLEDSAVYFCASSRTRDQPQHFGDGTRLSIL.

J is TRBJ1-6 and V is TRBV4-1; no definite D call. Germline V lookup: CDR1 MGHRA, CDR2 YSYEKL. Trimming shortened V by 0 bases and J by 10 bases, and 7 bases separated the two germline ends. The length of the CDR3 is 13 residues. The CDR3 DNA sequence: TGCGCCAGCAGCCAAGATCCCGTCTCACCCCTCCACTTT. This translates into CASSQDPVSPLHF.

This clone came up once. This chain uses TRBV5-1 with TRBJ2-3; perhaps TRBD1 as D (6 bases). V lost 2 bases and J lost 1, with 11 bases in between. Germline CDR1 is SGHRS and CDR2 is YFSETQ. This CDR3 has 15 amino acids. In nucleotides, the CDR3 is TGCGCCAGCAGCTTCGGACAGAAAGGCACAGATACGCAGTATTTT. Its translation is CASSFGQKGTDTQYF.

This clone occurred a few times. The V gene is TRBV27, the J gene TRBJ1-4, with D unresolved. The germline V and J ends were trimmed by 2 bases and 7 bases, with 11 bases remaining between them. Germline V CDR1 and CDR2: MNHEY, SMNVEV (reference sequence). CDR3 length: 14 amino acids. Here the CDR3 reads CASSLGIMGEKLFF. CDR3 nucleotide sequence: TGTGCCAGCAGTTTAGGTATAATGGGTGAAAAACTGTTTTTT. Complete variable domain (other parts from reference TRBV27 and TRBJ1-4): EAQVTQNPRYLITVTGKKLTVTCSQNMNHEYMSWYRQDPGLGLRQIYYSMNVEVTDKGDVPEGYKVSRKEKRNFPLILESPSPNQTSLYFCASSLGIMGEKLFFGSGTQLSVL.

The chain combines TRBV7-2 with TRBJ2-5; 8 bases fit TRBD1. CDR1 and CDR2 from the germline V gene are SGHTA and FQGNSA. The CDR3 runs to 16 residues. V lost 4 bases to trimming and J lost 5 bases; unmatched junction nucleotides: 12. The CDR3 DNA sequence: TGTGCCAGCAGCTCCCAAGGACAGGGTATAAGGGAGACCCAGTACTTC. It codes for CASSSQGQGIRETQYF.

In its sample, this clone was seen a few times. The CDR3 sequence is CASSQPIAIRDGEAFF. For the CDR3, the DNA is TGCGCCAGCAGTCAACCAATCGCCATTAGGGACGGTGAAGCTTTCTTT. The chain joins TRBV23-1 to TRBJ1-1; perhaps TRBD1 as D (5 bases). TRBV23-1 is given ORF status, its function remaining uncertain. Trimming shortened V by 2 bases and J by 7 bases, and 20 bases separated the two germline ends. There are 16 residues in the CDR3.

The chain links TRBV30 to TRBJ2-1; the D is unclear. V dropped 4 bases and J dropped 7 bases, with 11 bases sitting between them. The CDR3 has 12 amino acids. From germline, CDR1 is GTSNPN and CDR2 SVGIG (reference sequence). CDR3 sequence reads: CAWNSLDNEQFF. In DNA, the CDR3 is TGTGCCTGGAATAGCCTCGATAATGAGCAGTTCTTC.

This clone was found a few times. The chain uses TRBV19 and TRBJ1-5; D might be TRBD1 (6 bases). This CDR3 has 15 residues. Trimming stripped 1 base from V and 4 bases from J, with 11 bases between. The germline CDR1 and CDR2 sequences are LNHDA and SQIVND (reference sequence). The CDR3 DNA reads as TGTGCCAGTAGTATAGGTTGGGACACAAATCAGCCCCAGCATTTT. Amino acid sequence: CASSIGWDTNQPQHF.

About this clone: No conserved phenylalanine or tryptophan is present at the end of the CDR3, so a read error is the likely explanation. The chain recombines TRBV5-1 with TRBJ2-3; 12 positions agree with TRBD1. V was pared by 2 bases and J by 6 bases, with 7 bases of the junction left unmatched. The CDR3 totals 16 residues. The germline V gene encodes CDR1 SGHRS and CDR2 YFSETQ. The CDR3 DNA reads as TGCGCCAGCAGCTTAGGGACAGGGGGCCGCCAGGATACGCAGTATCTT. Translation gives CASSLGTGGRQDTQYL.

This clone was found a few times. The J gene is TRBJ2-2, the V gene TRBV10-3; 7 nucleotides match TRBD1. The V gene's germline CDR1 is ENHRY and CDR2 SYGVKD. The CDR3 extends over 14 amino acids. V shed 8 bases and J 0 bases; nucleotides not matched to a gene: 3. This CDR3 reads CAIQTGTNTGELFF. In DNA form, the CDR3 reads TGTGCCATCCAGACAGGGACGAACACCGGGGAGCTGTTTTTT.

V usage is TRBV10-1 and J usage is TRBJ1-2, with D hard to call. V lost 2 bases to trimming and J lost 8 bases, with 12 bases between them. In germline, CDR1 is WNHNN, CDR2 SYGVQD (reference sequence). CDR3 length: 13 amino acids. Here the CDR3 reads CASSETQTKGYTF. DNA of the CDR3: TGCGCCAGCAGTGAGACACAAACAAAAGGCTACACCTTC.

The chain recombines TRBV27 with TRBJ1-6; 7 nucleotides match TRBD1. V shed 6 bases, J shed 7 bases, and the junction held 6 bases outside the gene matches. Germline CDR1 is MNHEY and CDR2 is SMNVEV (reference sequence). CDR3 size: 14 residues. In DNA form, the CDR3 reads TGTGCCAGCAGATCCGGGACAGACAATTCACCCCTCCACTTT. It codes for CASRSGTDNSPLHF.

The chain combines TRBV27 with TRBJ2-1; 8 bases are a match to TRBD2. Germline CDR1 and CDR2: MNHEY and SMNVEV (reference sequence). CDR3 length: 14 residues. The V gene end was trimmed by 4 bases and the J gene end by 9 bases; junction bases not matched to a gene: 8. CDR3 DNA sequence: TGTGCCAGCAGTTCGCCCCTGAGCGGGGGTGAGCAGTTCTTC. Its translation is CASSSPLSGGEQFF.

The chain combines TRBV4-3 with TRBJ2-1; D not certain. CDR3 size: 15 residues. The germline CDR1 and CDR2 sequences are LGHNA and YSLEER. V was clipped by 4 bases and J by 0 bases, with 10 bases between them. DNA of the CDR3: TGCGCCAGCAGCCCAGAACCGAGCTCCTACAATGAGCAGTTCTTC. Protein: CASSPEPSSYNEQFF.

The CDR3 loop reads CSVHISATYEQYF. Written as DNA, the CDR3 is TGCAGCGTTCACATAAGCGCGACCTACGAGCAGTACTTC. This chain uses TRBV29-1 with TRBJ2-7; D not certain. V lost 5 bases and J lost 2, with 13 bases in between. Germline V lookup: CDR1 SQVTM, CDR2 ANQGSEA. The CDR3 contains 13 residues.

The rearrangement links TRBV13 to TRBJ2-7; tentatively, D is TRBD2 (5 bases). V was trimmed by 3 bases and J by 0 bases, leaving 18 bases between them. Germline values: CDR1 PRHDT, CDR2 FYEKMQ (reference sequence). This CDR3 region has 17 residues. DNA of the CDR3: TGTGCCAGCAGCTTTTTCTCAGCATATGGGAGCTCCTACGAGCAGTACTTC. This sequence encodes CASSFFSAYGSSYEQYF.

The chain has TRBV7-7 and TRBJ2-5, with a weak D call TRBD2 (5 bases). The V gene's germline CDR1 is SSHAT and CDR2 FNYEAQ (reference sequence). V shed 0 bases and J shed 5 bases, with 13 bases lying between them. CDR3 length: 15 amino acids. This CDR3 reads CASSLARTGGETQYF. The CDR3 DNA sequence: TGTGCCAGCAGCTTAGCGAGGACCGGCGGGGAGACCCAGTACTTC.